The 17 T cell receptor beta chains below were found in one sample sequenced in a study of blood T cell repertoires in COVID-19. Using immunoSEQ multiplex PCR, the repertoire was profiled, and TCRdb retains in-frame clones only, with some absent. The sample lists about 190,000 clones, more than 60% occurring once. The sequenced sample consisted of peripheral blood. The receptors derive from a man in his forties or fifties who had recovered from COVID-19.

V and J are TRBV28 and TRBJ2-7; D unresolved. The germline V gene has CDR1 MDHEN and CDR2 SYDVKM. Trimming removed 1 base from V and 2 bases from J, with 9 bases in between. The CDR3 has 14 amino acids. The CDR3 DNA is TGTGCCAGCAGTTTATCGGGTAGACCCTACGAGCAGTACTTC. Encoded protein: CASSLSGRPYEQYF.

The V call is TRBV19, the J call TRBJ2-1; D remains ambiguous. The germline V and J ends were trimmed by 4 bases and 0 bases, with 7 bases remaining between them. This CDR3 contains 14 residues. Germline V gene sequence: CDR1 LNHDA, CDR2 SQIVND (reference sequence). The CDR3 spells CASSNSYSYNEQFF. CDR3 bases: TGTGCCAGTAGTAACAGCTACTCCTACAATGAGCAGTTCTTC.

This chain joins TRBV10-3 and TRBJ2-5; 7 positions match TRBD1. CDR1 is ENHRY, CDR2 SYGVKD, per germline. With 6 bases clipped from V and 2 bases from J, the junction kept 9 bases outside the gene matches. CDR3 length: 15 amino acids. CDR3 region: CAISDTGQIQETQYF. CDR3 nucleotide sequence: TGTGCCATCAGCGATACGGGACAGATACAAGAGACCCAGTACTTC.

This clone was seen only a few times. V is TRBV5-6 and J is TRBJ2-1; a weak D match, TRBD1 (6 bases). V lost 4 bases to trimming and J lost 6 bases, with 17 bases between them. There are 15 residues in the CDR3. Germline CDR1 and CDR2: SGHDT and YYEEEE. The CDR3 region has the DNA TGTGCCAGCAGCGTGCGACAGGCGGTAATCAATGAGCAGTTCTTC. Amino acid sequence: CASSVRQAVINEQFF.

CDR3 nucleotide sequence: TGTGCCAGCAGCCAAGATGTACAGTTCAATCAGCCCCAGCATTTT. Encoded protein: CASSQDVQFNQPQHF. V and J are TRBV4-2 and TRBJ1-5, with unresolved D. The CDR3 is 15 residues long. Germline CDR1 and CDR2: LGHNA and YNFKEQ. V was clipped by 0 bases and J by 3 bases, with 9 bases between them.

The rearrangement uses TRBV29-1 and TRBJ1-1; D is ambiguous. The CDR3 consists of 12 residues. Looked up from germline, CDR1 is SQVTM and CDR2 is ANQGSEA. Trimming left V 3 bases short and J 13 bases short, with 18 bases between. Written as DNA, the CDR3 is TGCAGCGTTGAGACGGGAAAGACCGTCGGTTTCTTT. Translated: CSVETGKTVGFF.

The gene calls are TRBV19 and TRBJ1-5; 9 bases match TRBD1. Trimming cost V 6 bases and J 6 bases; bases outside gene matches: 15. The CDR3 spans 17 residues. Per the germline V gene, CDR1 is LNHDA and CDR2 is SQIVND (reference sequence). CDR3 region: CASSFISPGQGRQPQHF. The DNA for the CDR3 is TGTGCCAGTAGCTTCATAAGCCCGGGACAGGGCCGTCAGCCCCAGCATTTT.

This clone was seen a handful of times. The chain's CDR3 is CASRPILAGNYNEQFF. The CDR3 nucleotides read TGCGCCAGCAGACCTATACTAGCGGGAAATTACAATGAGCAGTTCTTC. The chain joins TRBV4-1 to TRBJ2-1; 10 nucleotides align to TRBD2. CDR1 and CDR2 from the germline V gene are MGHRA and YSYEKL. The CDR3 has 16 residues. V gave up 6 bases and J gave up 4 bases; unmatched junction bases: 9.

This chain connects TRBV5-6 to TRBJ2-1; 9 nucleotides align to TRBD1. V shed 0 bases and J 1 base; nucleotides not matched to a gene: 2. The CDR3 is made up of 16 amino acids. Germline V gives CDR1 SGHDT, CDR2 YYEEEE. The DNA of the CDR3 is TGTGCCAGCAGCTTGGCGACAGGGGGGTCCTACAATGAGCAGTTCTTC. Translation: CASSLATGGSYNEQFF.

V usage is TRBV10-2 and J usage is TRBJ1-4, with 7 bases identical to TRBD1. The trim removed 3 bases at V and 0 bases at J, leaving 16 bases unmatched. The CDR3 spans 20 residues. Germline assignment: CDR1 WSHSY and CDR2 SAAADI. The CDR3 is CASSDRGMGQSGTTNEKLFF. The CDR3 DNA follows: TGCGCCAGCAGTGACCGGGGGATGGGACAGTCTGGTACAACTAATGAAAAACTGTTTTTT.

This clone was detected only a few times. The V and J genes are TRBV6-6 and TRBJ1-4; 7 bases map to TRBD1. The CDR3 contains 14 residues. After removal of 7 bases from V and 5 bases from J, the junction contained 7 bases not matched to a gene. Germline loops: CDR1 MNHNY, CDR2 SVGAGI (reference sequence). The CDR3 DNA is TGTGCCAGCACTTCGCTAGGGGGCAATGAAAAACTGTTTTTT. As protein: CASTSLGGNEKLFF.

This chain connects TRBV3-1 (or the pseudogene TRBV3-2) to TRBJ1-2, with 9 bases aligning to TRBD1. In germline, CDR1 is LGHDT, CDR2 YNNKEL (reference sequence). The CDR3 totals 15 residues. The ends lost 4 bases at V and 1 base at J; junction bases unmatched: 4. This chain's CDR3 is CASSLTDRGNYGYTF. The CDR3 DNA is TGTGCCAGCAGCCTCACGGACAGGGGTAACTATGGCTACACCTTC.

The CDR3 protein is CASSLAGQGLGNEQFF. The CDR3 DNA reads as TGTGCCAGCAGCTTAGCGGGGCAGGGACTAGGCAATGAGCAGTTCTTC. The V and J genes are TRBV11-3 and TRBJ2-1; TRBD2 matches 8 bases. Germline CDR1 is SGHNT and CDR2 is YENEEA. V lost 1 base to trimming and J lost 6 bases; unmatched junction nucleotides: 8. This CDR3 is built from 16 residues.

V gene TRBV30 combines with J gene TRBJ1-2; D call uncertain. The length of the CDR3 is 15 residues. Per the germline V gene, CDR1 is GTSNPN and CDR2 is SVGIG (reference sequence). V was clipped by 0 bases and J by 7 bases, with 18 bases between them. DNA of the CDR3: TGTGCCTGGAGTGTAGTAGGCGGCAGAGGCCGTGGCTACACCTTC. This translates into CAWSVVGGRGRGYTF. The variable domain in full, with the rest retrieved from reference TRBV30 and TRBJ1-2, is SQTIHQWPATLVQPVGSPLSLECTVEGTSNPNLYWYRQAAGRGLQLLFYSVGIGQISSEVPQNLSASRPQDRQFILSSKKLLLSDSGFYLCAWSVVGGRGRGYTFGSGTRLTVV.

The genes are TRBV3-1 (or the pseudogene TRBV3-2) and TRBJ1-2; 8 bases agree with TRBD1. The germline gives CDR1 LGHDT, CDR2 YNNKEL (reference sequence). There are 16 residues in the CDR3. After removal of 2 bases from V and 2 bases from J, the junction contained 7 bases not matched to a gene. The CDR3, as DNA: TGTGCCAGCAGCCAACCTGGGACAGGCGGCAACTATGGCTACACCTTC. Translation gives CASSQPGTGGNYGYTF.

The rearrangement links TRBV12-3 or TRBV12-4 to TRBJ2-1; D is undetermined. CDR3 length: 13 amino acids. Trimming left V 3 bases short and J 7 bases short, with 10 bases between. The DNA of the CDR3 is TGTGCCAGCAGTTTTCAGATTTTAAATGAGCAGTTCTTC. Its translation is CASSFQILNEQFF.

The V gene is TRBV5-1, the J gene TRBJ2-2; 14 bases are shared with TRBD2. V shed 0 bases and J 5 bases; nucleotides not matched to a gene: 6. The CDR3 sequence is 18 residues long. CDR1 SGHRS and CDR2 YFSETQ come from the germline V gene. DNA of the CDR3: TGCGCCAGCAGCTTGGAAGGGACTAGCGGGAGAAGGACCGGGGAGCTGTTTTTT. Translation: CASSLEGTSGRRTGELFF.